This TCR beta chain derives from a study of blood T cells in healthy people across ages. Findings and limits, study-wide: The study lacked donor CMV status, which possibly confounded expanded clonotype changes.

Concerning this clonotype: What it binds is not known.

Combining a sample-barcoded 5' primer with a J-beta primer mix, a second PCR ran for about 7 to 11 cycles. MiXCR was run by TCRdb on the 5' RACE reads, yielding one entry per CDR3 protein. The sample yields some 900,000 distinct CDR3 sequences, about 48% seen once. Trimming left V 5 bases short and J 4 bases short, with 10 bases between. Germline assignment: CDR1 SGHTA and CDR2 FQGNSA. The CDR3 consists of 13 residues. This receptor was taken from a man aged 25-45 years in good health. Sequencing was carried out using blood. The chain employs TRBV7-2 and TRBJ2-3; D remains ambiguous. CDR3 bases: TGTGCCAGCAGCGGAGTGGCGTCAGATACGCAGTATTTT. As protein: CASSGVASDTQYF.